In this sample, the clone carrying this T cell receptor (beta chain) turned up many times. As yet, its antigen is unknown. V lost 3 bases and J lost 6; bases outside the gene matches: 7. The germline CDR1 and CDR2 sequences are SNHLY and FYNNEI. This CDR3 has 15 amino acids. The sample comes from a study of T cells in Graves' hyperthyroidism and ophthalmopathy. Study-wide context: Specimen type is peripheral blood, collected at initial diagnosis prior to any treatment. Study outcomes and limitations: Among thyroid clonotypes expanded above 0.001, most also appeared in blood.

The PBMCs were taken from 10 ml of fresh peripheral blood. The TCR beta CDR3 regions underwent amplification using RNA transcripts as the source. The HTBI set primed first-round TCR CDR3 RT-PCR. TCRdb re-called the multiplex PCR reads with MiXCR, one entry per CDR3 protein. This table holds roughly 380,000 distinct CDR3 sequences, roughly 18% found once. The material sequenced was blood. The receptor was derived from a woman between 35 and 50 years old with Graves' ophthalmopathy. The chain couples TRBV2 to TRBJ1-1, with 10 bases matching TRBD1. The chain's CDR3 is CASSEDRGFTSEAFF. CDR3 in DNA: TGTGCCAGCAGTGAGGACAGGGGGTTTACGTCTGAAGCTTTCTTT.